This T cell receptor beta chain was sequenced for a study of T cell changes during pregnancy in multiple sclerosis. The germline gives CDR1 GTSNPN, CDR2 SVGIG (reference sequence). Trimming shortened V by 7 bases and J by 6 bases, and 18 bases separated the two germline ends. The CDR3 covers 13 residues. Clones were read by immunoSEQ multiplex PCR, and TCRdb kept only the in-frame ones, dropping some. Of about 120,000 clones listed, roughly 92% were seen once; the top ten hold roughly 6%. The chain joins TRBV30 to TRBJ1-2, with a possible D match to TRBD1 (5 bases). The sample was peripheral blood, taken before pregnancy. The receptor comes from a female donor with multiple sclerosis, enrolled in a pregnancy study. CDR3 sequence reads: CASSPGGSNGYTF. The CDR3 DNA reads as TGTGCCTCAAGCCCCGGGGGATCCAATGGCTACACCTTC.